The rows below give T cell receptor beta chains drawn from one sample of a study of T cells in Graves' hyperthyroidism and ophthalmopathy. MiXCR, run by TCRdb on the multiplex PCR reads, gives a single entry per CDR3 protein. This sample has about 360,000 distinct CDR3 sequences, with 19% found just once. Sequencing was performed on blood. These receptor sequences come from a young woman with Graves' hyperthyroidism. Each CDR3 is given with its conserved first and last residue. The D gene is left open where the match is weak. Clone size appears in some rows only: once, few, many, or a class for an expanded clone.

18	TRBV5-4	few	NA	TRBJ1-2	CASSLVRKAGSGGVGYTF	TGTGCCAGCAGCTTGGTTAGGAAGGCCGGGTCCGGAGGAGTCGGCTACACCTTC
16	TRBV6-5	many	TRBD1	TRBJ2-7	CASSYEPGQGNYEQYF	TGTGCCAGCAGTTACGAGCCAGGACAGGGAAACTACGAGCAGTACTTC
16	TRBV5-6	NA	TRBD1	TRBJ2-2	CASSFYNRGRTGELFF	TGTGCCAGCAGCTTTTATAACAGGGGGCGTACCGGGGAGCTGTTTTTT
15	TRBV6-1	many	NA	TRBJ1-5	CASGRWKDTNQPQHF	TGTGCCAGCGGGAGGTGGAAGGACACCAATCAGCCCCAGCATTTT
12	TRBV29-1	many	NA	TRBJ2-7	CSAYDGSYEQYF	TGCAGCGCCTACGACGGTTCCTACGAGCAGTACTTC
15	TRBV12-3/TRBV12-4	once	NA	TRBJ1-2	CASSFGSTTNYGYTF	TGTGCCAGCAGTTTCGGGTCTACTACTAACTATGGCTACACCTTC
13	TRBV25-1	many	NA	TRBJ2-5	CASSEYIPETQYF	TGTGCCAGCAGTGAATATATTCCGGAGACCCAGTACTTC
16	TRBV24-1	many	NA	TRBJ2-2	CATSDLGGMNTGELFF	TGTGCCACCAGTGATTTGGGTGGGATGAACACCGGGGAGCTGTTTTTT
15	TRBV28	many	NA	TRBJ2-4	CASSLPELAKNIQYF	TGTGCCAGCAGTTTACCAGAGCTAGCCAAAAACATTCAGTACTTC
14	TRBV12-3/TRBV12-4	NA	NA	TRBJ1-2	CASSSNWGVYGYTF	TGTGCCAGCAGTTCCAATTGGGGGGTCTATGGCTACACCTTC
14	TRBV20-1	many	NA	TRBJ2-5	CSASPGALQETQYF	TGCAGTGCTTCCCCTGGGGCGTTACAAGAGACCCAGTACTTC
16	TRBV12-3/TRBV12-4	many	NA	TRBJ2-2	CASSTPSGLSTGELFF	TGTGCCAGCAGTACCCCGTCCGGGCTGAGCACCGGGGAGCTGTTTTTT
17	TRBV11-1	NA	NA	TRBJ2-6	CASSSKILWTGANVLTF	TGTGCCAGCAGCTCCAAGATCCTGTGGACTGGGGCCAACGTCCTGACTTTC
16	TRBV27	many	NA	TRBJ2-5	CASSFEGPGFQETQYF	TGTGCCAGCAGTTTTGAGGGGCCGGGGTTCCAAGAGACCCAGTACTTC
13	TRBV2	once	TRBD2	TRBJ2-7	CASREAGVYEQYF	TGTGCCAGCAGAGAAGCGGGGGTCTACGAGCAGTACTTC
17	TRBV6-4	many	NA	TRBJ2-7	CASKPTLGLNRGYEQYF	TGTGCCAGCAAACCAACGCTAGGGCTAAATCGGGGTTACGAGCAGTACTTC
16	TRBV9	NA	NA	TRBJ1-1	CASSLDAEPMNTEAFF	TGTGCCAGCAGCTTGGACGCGGAACCCATGAACACTGAAGCTTTCTTT
15	TRBV11-2	few	NA	TRBJ1-5	CASSSEGRVSQPQHF	TGTGCCAGCTCCTCGGAGGGGCGCGTAAGTCAGCCCCAGCATTTT
13	TRBV29-1	many	NA	TRBJ2-4	CSALGAAQNIQYF	TGCAGCGCCCTAGGGGCTGCCCAAAACATTCAGTACTTC
12	TRBV2	many	NA	TRBJ1-1	CASSSGTPRTFF	TGTGCCAGCAGTTCCGGGACCCCAAGGACTTTCTTT
16	TRBV25-1	many	NA	TRBJ2-2	CASSDGRGQGTGELFF	TGTGCCAGCAGTGATGGCCGGGGGCAAGGTACCGGGGAGCTGTTTTTT
12	TRBV2	many	NA	TRBJ1-2	CASGPSTDGYTF	TGTGCCAGCGGCCCTTCGACCGATGGCTACACCTTC
19	TRBV6-2/TRBV6-3	many	TRBD1	TRBJ2-7	CASSSIGGKVGTGEPEQYF	TGTGCCAGCAGTTCGATAGGGGGTAAGGTAGGGACAGGGGAACCGGAGCAGTACTTC
16	TRBV24-1	many	NA	TRBJ1-5	CATSDSSRASNQPQHF	TGTGCCACCAGTGATTCATCCAGGGCTAGCAATCAGCCCCAGCATTTT
15	TRBV10-3	many	NA	TRBJ2-7	CAISEEERGTLEQYF	TGTGCCATCAGTGAGGAGGAGAGGGGAACCTTGGAGCAGTACTTC
12	TRBV2	many	NA	TRBJ2-5	CASKAGKKTQYF	TGTGCCAGCAAGGCAGGGAAGAAGACCCAGTACTTC
14	TRBV9	many	NA	TRBJ1-1	CASSVEILNTEAFF	TGTGCCAGCAGCGTAGAAATCCTGAACACTGAAGCTTTCTTT
17	TRBV12-3/TRBV12-4	NA	NA	TRBJ2-7	CASSLALGGGLWDEQYF	TGTGCCAGCAGTTTAGCGCTGGGCGGGGGCCTCTGGGACGAGCAGTACTTC
16	TRBV11-2	many	TRBD2	TRBJ2-7	CASSLEASGGIYEQYF	TGTGCCAGCAGCTTAGAGGCTAGCGGGGGGATCTACGAGCAGTACTTC
15	TRBV29-1	many	NA	TRBJ1-1	CSVDKTGTGGPEAFF	TGCAGCGTTGACAAAACCGGGACCGGGGGACCCGAAGCTTTCTTT
12	TRBV18	NA	NA	TRBJ2-2	CASSGTTGELFF	TGTGCCAGCTCCGGGACTACCGGGGAGCTGTTTTTT
15	TRBV19	many	NA	TRBJ2-7	CASSLRDGPTYEQYF	TGTGCCAGTAGTCTAAGGGACGGGCCAACCTACGAGCAGTACTTC
14	TRBV12-3/TRBV12-4	many	NA	TRBJ1-1	CASSHDTLRTEAFF	TGTGCCAGCAGCCACGACACCCTGAGGACTGAAGCTTTCTTT
11	TRBV29-1	many	TRBD1	TRBJ1-1	CSVSRGLVAFF	TGCAGCGTCTCTAGGGGGCTCGTAGCTTTCTTT
13	TRBV28	many	NA	TRBJ1-1	CASIGPLNTEAFF	TGTGCCAGCATAGGACCTCTGAACACTGAAGCTTTCTTT
15	TRBV6-5	many	NA	TRBJ1-5	CASSYSGGGNQPQHF	TGTGCCAGCAGTTACTCTGGGGGCGGCAATCAGCCCCAGCATTTT
13	TRBV3-1	NA	NA	TRBJ1-1	CASSQLGIPEAFF	TGTGCCAGCAGCCAATTAGGGATCCCTGAAGCTTTCTTT